Considering frequency, the clone carrying this TCR beta chain is medium-sized. The record originates from a study of CD8 T cells in cerebrospinal fluid in Alzheimer's disease. In the study overall: Plate-based nested PCR sequencing and droplet-based sequencing measured CSF T cell clonal expansion.

Germline CDR1 reads LNHDA; CDR2 reads SQIVND (reference sequence). The CDR3 runs 16 residues. CSF cells underwent 10X single-cell V(D)J and 5' gene-expression profiling. No DNA is given; TCRdb re-called the 10x single-cell sequencing reads and lists each CDR3 protein once. This repertoire includes more than 850 distinct CDR3 sequences. Every participant was in good physical condition without acute infectious disease. Biomarkers including neurofilament, amyloid-beta and tau confirmed neurodegeneration in the patients. The sequence was obtained from a human donor with mild cognitive impairment. The J gene is TRBJ1-1, the V gene TRBV19. The sample was cerebrospinal fluid. This CDR3 is CASSRPAGRVGTEAFF.